Listed below are T cell receptor beta chains from one sample, sequenced in a study of early T cells in non-severe SARS-CoV-2 infection. One entry per CDR3 protein, called by TCRdb with MiXCR from the 5' RACE reads. The sample records around 84,000 distinct CDR3 sequences, around 10% being singletons. The sequenced sample consisted of whole blood. The source of these receptors is an adult who was a healthcare worker with PCR-confirmed SARS-CoV-2 infection or an uninfected control (not recorded which). Each CDR3 is given with its conserved first and last residue. A D gene is named only where the DNA matches it firmly. Clone size is stated in some rows and not others, as once, few, many or a class when expanded.

TRBJ2-1	TRBV29-1	few	.	TGCAGCGTTCTGGCACGTACCTACAATGAGCAGTTCTTC	CSVLARTYNEQFF
TRBJ1-4	TRBV5-1	.	.	TGCGCCAGCAGCCCCACGGAGGCGGTCGCAACTAATGAAAAACTGTTTTTT	CASSPTEAVATNEKLFF
TRBJ1-2	TRBV5-1	few	.	TGCGCCAGCAGTGACGATGGCTATGGCTACACCTTC	CASSDDGYGYTF
TRBJ1-1	TRBV7-2	.	.	TGTGCCAGCAGCCGTGCGGGGGTGGAAACTGAAGCTTTCTTT	CASSRAGVETEAFF
TRBJ2-2	TRBV11-2	many	TRBD2	TGTGCCAGCAGCTTAAGGACTAGCGGGAACACCGGGGAGCTGTTTTTT	CASSLRTSGNTGELFF
TRBJ2-7	TRBV4-1	few	.	TGCGCCAGCAGCCCCGGGGGAACAGGGGCCTACGAGCAGTACTTC	CASSPGGTGAYEQYF
TRBJ1-1	TRBV20-1	.	TRBD1	TGCAGTGCAAACCGACAGGGCGCAATTACCACTGAAGCTTTCTTT	CSANRQGAITTEAFF
TRBJ2-3	TRBV11-2	many	.	TGTGCCAGCAGCCCGGGACTGACAGATACGCAGTATTTT	CASSPGLTDTQYF
TRBJ1-6	TRBV3-1	.	.	TGTGCCAGCAGCCAAGATTTGGGCAGAAGGGAACCCCTCCACTTT	CASSQDLGRREPLHF
TRBJ2-3	TRBV10-3	few	TRBD1	TGTGCAAGTGACAGGGGGCCTGTGACAGATACGCAGTATTTT	CASDRGPVTDTQYF
TRBJ2-5	TRBV5-1	medium-sized	.	TGTGCCAGCAGTCTCCAAGAGACCCAGTACTTC	CASSLQETQYF
TRBJ1-1	TRBV15	.	.	TGTGCCACCAGCAGAGACAGGGTGGGCACTGAAGCTTTCTTT	CATSRDRVGTEAFF
TRBJ2-7	TRBV15	few	TRBD2	TGTGCCACCAGCAGAGGAGGTAGCGGGGGCTACGAGCAGTACTTC	CATSRGGSGGYEQYF
TRBJ2-3	TRBV19	many	.	TGTGCCAGTAGTCCGAACACAGATACGCAGTATTTT	CASSPNTDTQYF
TRBJ1-4	TRBV7-9	many	.	TGTGCCAGCAGAGCAGCCGAGAAACTGTTTTTT	CASRAAEKLFF
TRBJ2-2	TRBV12-3/TRBV12-4	many	TRBD2	TGTGCCAGCCACCTAGCGGGAGATGTCGGGGAGCTGTTTTTT	CASHLAGDVGELFF
TRBJ1-1	TRBV12-5	many	.	TGTGCTAGTGGTTTCGACACTGAAGCTTTCTTT	CASGFDTEAFF
TRBJ2-1	TRBV18	few	.	TGTGCCAGCTCACCCATTGGACGGAATGAGCAGTTCTTC	CASSPIGRNEQFF
TRBJ2-6	TRBV2	many	.	TGTGCCAGCAGTGATTTTGCTTCTGGGGCCAACGTCCTGACTTTC	CASSDFASGANVLTF
TRBJ2-3	TRBV7-2	.	.	TGTGCCAGCAGCCAGGGGTGGGGGAGCACAGATACGCAGTATTTT	CASSQGWGSTDTQYF
TRBJ2-1	TRBV29-1	.	.	TGCAGCGTTGCTAGCGCTGACAATGAGCAGTTCTTC	CSVASADNEQFF
TRBJ2-2	TRBV25-1	.	.	TGTGCCAGCAGTGAATGGGCCGGGGAGCTGTTTTTT	CASSEWAGELFF
TRBJ1-2	TRBV6-5	few	TRBD1	TGTGCCAGCAGTTACCTGACAGGGGATGGCTACACCTTC	CASSYLTGDGYTF
TRBJ2-7	TRBV11-2	many	.	TGTGCCAGCAGCTACCCCCCGGGGCCCTACGAGCAGTACTTC	CASSYPPGPYEQYF
TRBJ2-5	TRBV10-3	many	TRBD2	TGTGCCACCTTGCGGGCGGGAGATGAGACCCAGTACTTC	CATLRAGDETQYF
TRBJ2-1	TRBV15	many	.	TGTGCCACCAGCAGAGCCGGGACTTCCTATAAGCAGTTCTTC	CATSRAGTSYKQFF
TRBJ2-1	TRBV20-1	few	.	TGCAGTGCTAGAGATGGAACAGGGGAGCAGTTCTTC	CSARDGTGEQFF
TRBJ1-5	TRBV5-3	.	TRBD1	TGTGCCAGAAGCTTGGAAGACAGGGGGCATCAGCCCCAGCATTTT	CARSLEDRGHQPQHF
TRBJ2-1	TRBV5-5	.	TRBD2	TGTGCCAGCAGCTTGGCGGGACTAGCGGGAGGACTGAATGAGCAGTTCTTC	CASSLAGLAGGLNEQFF
TRBJ1-2	TRBV12-3/TRBV12-4	.	.	TGTGCCAGCAACCGGGACGGCCGGTCGCTGGGTGGCTACACCTTC	CASNRDGRSLGGYTF
TRBJ2-1	TRBV5-1	.	TRBD1	TGCGCCAGCAGCTCGACAGGGGAGGCCTACAATGAGCAGTTCTTC	CASSSTGEAYNEQFF
TRBJ2-5	TRBV11-2	few	.	TGTGCCAGCAGCTTAGTACAGGGCCCGGCCCCAGAGACCCAGTACTTC	CASSLVQGPAPETQYF
TRBJ2-5	TRBV5-5	many	.	TGTGCCAGCAGCTTGGCCGGGAGCTATCAAGAGACCCAGTACTTC	CASSLAGSYQETQYF
TRBJ2-1	TRBV29-1	many	TRBD2	TGCAGCGCCACTAGCGGGGTCAACAATGAGCAGTTCTTC	CSATSGVNNEQFF
TRBJ1-1	TRBV7-8	many	.	TGTGCCAGCAGCCCGCTACGGGGAGGGAGTAACACTGAAGCTTTCTTT	CASSPLRGGSNTEAFF
TRBJ2-5	TRBV7-7	many	TRBD1	TGTGCTAGCACCTCCCTCGACCCGGGACAGGGGGGAGAGACCCAGTACTTC	CASTSLDPGQGGETQYF
TRBJ2-3	TRBV5-1	many	TRBD1	TGCGCCAGCAGTCCGGGACAGGTAATCGCAGATACGCAGTATTTT	CASSPGQVIADTQYF
TRBJ2-2	TRBV7-3	few	.	TGTGCCAGCAGTAAGGGACGAGGCGCCACCGGGGAGCTGTTTTTT	CASSKGRGATGELFF
TRBJ2-5	TRBV11-2	many	TRBD1	TGTGCCAGCAGCCCGCGGACAGGGCTGGGGGAGACCCAGTACTTC	CASSPRTGLGETQYF
TRBJ1-5	TRBV7-8	.	.	TGTGCCAGTAGCAGTTTAGCTGGGGGTCAGCCCCAGCATTTT	CASSSLAGGQPQHF
TRBJ2-2	TRBV4-1	few	.	TGCGCCAGCAGCTTTGCCGGGATCAACACCGGGGAGCTGTTTTTT	CASSFAGINTGELFF
TRBJ2-5	TRBV6-5	.	TRBD2	TGTGCCAGCAGTTACGCGGGGGGGACCCAGTACTTC	CASSYAGGTQYF
TRBJ1-5	TRBV7-2	.	.	TGTGCCAGCAGCCAGGGATTCAATCAGCCCCAGCATTTT	CASSQGFNQPQHF
TRBJ2-7	TRBV3-1	many	.	TGTGCCAGCAGCCTCTGGGGCTACGAGCAGTACTTC	CASSLWGYEQYF
TRBJ2-1	TRBV7-8	many	TRBD2	TGTGCCAGCAGCTCCAAGCGGGCGGGAGGTTCCAATGAGCAGTTCTTC	CASSSKRAGGSNEQFF
TRBJ2-3	TRBV10-3	.	TRBD2	TGTGCCATCAGTGAGCTCGGACTAGCGGGCCCTCTTTCCACAGATACGCAGTATTTT	CAISELGLAGPLSTDTQYF
TRBJ2-1	TRBV20-1	many	.	TGCAGTGCTAGAGATGGTACGCGGGTTGGGGAAATGAATGAGCAGTTCTTC	CSARDGTRVGEMNEQFF
TRBJ2-2	TRBV24-1	many	.	TGTGCCACCAGTGACTACCCCACCGGGGAGCTGTTTTTT	CATSDYPTGELFF
TRBJ1-2	TRBV9	.	.	TGTGCCAGCAGCGCGCTTTATGGCTACACCTTC	CASSALYGYTF
TRBJ2-1	TRBV28	few	.	TGTGCCAGCAGTTTAGGTAACCCCGTCAATGAGCAGTTCTTC	CASSLGNPVNEQFF
TRBJ2-7	TRBV29-1	.	.	TGCAGCGCCCAACAGGGACCGACGAGGGACGAGCAGTACTTC	CSAQQGPTRDEQYF
TRBJ2-4	TRBV28	.	TRBD1	TGTGCCAGCAGTTTAAGACCAGGGGGCGCAGAGATCGAGGCCAAAAACATTCAGTACTTC	CASSLRPGGAEIEAKNIQYF